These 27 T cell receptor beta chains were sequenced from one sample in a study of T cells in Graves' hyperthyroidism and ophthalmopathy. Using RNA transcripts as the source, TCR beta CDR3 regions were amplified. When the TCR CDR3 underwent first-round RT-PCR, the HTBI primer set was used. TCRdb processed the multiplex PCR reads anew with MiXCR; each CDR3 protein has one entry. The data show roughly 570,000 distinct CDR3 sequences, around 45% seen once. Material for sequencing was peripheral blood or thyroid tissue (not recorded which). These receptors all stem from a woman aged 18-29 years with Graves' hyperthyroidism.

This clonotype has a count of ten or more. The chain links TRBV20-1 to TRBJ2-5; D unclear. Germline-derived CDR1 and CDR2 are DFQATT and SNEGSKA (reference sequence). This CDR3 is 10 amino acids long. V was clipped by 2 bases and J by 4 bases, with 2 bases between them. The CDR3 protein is CSARTETQYF. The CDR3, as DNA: TGCAGTGCTAGAACAGAGACCCAGTACTTC.

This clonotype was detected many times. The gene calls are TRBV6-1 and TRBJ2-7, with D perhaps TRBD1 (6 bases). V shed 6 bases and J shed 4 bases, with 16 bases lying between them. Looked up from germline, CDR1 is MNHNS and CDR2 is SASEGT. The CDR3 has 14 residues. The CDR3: CASSQTGNDYEQYF. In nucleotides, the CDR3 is TGTGCCAGCAGCCAAACAGGGAACGATTACGAGCAGTACTTC.

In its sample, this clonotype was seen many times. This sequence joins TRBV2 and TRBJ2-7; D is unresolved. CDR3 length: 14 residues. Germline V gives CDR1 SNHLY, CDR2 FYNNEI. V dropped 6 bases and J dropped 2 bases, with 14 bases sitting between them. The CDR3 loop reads CASRPTQLAYEQYF. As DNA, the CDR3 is TGTGCCAGCAGACCTACCCAGCTGGCCTACGAGCAGTACTTC.

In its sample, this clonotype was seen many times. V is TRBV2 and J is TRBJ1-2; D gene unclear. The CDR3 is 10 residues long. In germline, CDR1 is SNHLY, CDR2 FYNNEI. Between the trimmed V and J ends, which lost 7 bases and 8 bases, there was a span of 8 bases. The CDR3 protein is CASKGFGYTF. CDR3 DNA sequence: TGTGCCAGCAAGGGTTTCGGCTACACCTTC.

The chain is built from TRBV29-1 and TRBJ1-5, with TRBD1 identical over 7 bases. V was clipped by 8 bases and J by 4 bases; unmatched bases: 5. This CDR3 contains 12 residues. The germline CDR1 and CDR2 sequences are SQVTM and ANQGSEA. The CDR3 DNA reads TGCAGCTTGTCAGGGGGGAATCAGCCCCAGCATTTT. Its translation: CSLSGGNQPQHF.

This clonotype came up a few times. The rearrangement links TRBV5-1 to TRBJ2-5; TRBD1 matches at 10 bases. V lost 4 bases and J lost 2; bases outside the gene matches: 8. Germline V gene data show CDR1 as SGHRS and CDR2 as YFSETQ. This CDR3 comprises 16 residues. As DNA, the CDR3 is TGCGCCAGCAGCCTGATGGGACAGGGGAGACAAGAGACCCAGTACTTC. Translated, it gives CASSLMGQGRQETQYF.

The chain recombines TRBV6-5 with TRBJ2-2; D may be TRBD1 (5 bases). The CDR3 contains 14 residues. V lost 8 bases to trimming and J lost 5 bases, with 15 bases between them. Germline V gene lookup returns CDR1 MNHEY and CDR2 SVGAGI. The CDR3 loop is CASSPQALTGELFF. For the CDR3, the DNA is TGTGCCAGCTCACCACAGGCTCTGACCGGGGAGCTGTTTTTT.

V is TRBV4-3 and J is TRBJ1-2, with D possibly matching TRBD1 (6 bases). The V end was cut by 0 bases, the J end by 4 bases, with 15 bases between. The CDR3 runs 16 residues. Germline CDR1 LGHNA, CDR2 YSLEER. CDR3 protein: CASSQEPGGQGYGYTF. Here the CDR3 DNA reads TGCGCCAGCAGCCAAGAACCCGGGGGCCAGGGCTATGGCTACACCTTC.

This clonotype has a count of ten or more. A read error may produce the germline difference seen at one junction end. The CDR3 region has the DNA TGTGCCAGCAGCTTTCTCTCGCAGGGGGCGGTCTTC. Translated, it gives CASSFLSQGAVF. The rearrangement uses TRBV7-9 and TRBJ2-7, with 8 bases matching TRBD1. The CDR3 extends over 12 amino acids. Germline V CDR1 and CDR2: SEHNR, FQNEAQ (reference sequence). The entire variable domain, with the rest obtained from reference TRBV7-9 and TRBJ2-7, is as follows: DTGVSQNPRHKITKRGQNVTFRCDPISEHNRLYWYRQTLGQGPEFLTYFQNEAQLEKSRLLSDRFSAERPKGSFSTLEIQRTEQGDSAMYLCASSFLSQGAVFGPGTRLTVT.

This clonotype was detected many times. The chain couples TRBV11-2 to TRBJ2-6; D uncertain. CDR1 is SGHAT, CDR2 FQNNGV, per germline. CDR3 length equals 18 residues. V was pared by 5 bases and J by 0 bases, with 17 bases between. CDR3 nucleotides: TGTGCCAGCAGCACCCCGCTAGGGCACCGCTCTGGGGCCAACGTCCTGACTTTC. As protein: CASSTPLGHRSGANVLTF.

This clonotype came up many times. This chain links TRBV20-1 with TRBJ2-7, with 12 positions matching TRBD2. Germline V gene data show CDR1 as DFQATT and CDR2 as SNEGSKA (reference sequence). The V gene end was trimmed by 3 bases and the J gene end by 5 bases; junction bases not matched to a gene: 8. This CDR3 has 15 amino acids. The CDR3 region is CSARGSTSGSHEQYF. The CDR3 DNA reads TGCAGTGCTAGGGGATCGACTAGCGGGAGCCACGAGCAGTACTTC.

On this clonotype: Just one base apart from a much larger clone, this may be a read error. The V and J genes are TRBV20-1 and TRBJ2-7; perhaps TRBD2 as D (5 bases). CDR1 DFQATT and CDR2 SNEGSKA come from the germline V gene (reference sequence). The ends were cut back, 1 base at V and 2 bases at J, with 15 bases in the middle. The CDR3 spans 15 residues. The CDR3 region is CSARAFAGPAYEQYF. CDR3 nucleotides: TGCAGTGCTAGAGCTTTCGCGGGCCCTGCCTACGAGCAGTACTTC.

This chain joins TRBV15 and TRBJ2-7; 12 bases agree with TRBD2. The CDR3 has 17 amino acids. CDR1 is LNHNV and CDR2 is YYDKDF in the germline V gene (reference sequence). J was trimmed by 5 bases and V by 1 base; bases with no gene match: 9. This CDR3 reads CATSRGSRSSGRDEQYF. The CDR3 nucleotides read TGTGCCACCAGCAGAGGCAGCCGTTCTAGCGGGAGGGACGAGCAGTACTTC.

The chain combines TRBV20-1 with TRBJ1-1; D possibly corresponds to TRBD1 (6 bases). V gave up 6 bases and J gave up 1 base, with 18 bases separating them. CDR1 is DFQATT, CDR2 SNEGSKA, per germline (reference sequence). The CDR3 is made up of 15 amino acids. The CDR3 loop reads CSAREGDSRNTEAFF. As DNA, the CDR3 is TGCAGTGCCCGGGAGGGGGACTCCCGGAACACTGAAGCTTTCTTT.

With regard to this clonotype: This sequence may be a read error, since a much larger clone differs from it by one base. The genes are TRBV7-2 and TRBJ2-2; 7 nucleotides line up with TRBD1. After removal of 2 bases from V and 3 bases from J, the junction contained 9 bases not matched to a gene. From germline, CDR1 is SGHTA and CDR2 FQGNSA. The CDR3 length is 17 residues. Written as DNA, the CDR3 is TGTGCCAGCAGCTTATCCGACAGGGCGAGGGACACCGGGGAGCTGTTTTTT. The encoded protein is CASSLSDRARDTGELFF. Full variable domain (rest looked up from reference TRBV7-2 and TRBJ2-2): GAGVSQSPSNKVTEKGKDVELRCDPISGHTALYWYRQSLGQGLEFLIYFQGNSAPDKSGLPSDRFSAERTGGSVSTLTIQRTQQEDSAVYLCASSLSDRARDTGELFFGEGSRLTVL.

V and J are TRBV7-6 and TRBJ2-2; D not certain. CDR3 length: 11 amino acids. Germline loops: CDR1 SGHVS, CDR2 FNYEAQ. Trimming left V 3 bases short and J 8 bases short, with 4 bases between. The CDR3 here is CASSFLGELFF. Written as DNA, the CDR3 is TGTGCCAGCAGCTTCTTAGGGGAGCTGTTTTTT.

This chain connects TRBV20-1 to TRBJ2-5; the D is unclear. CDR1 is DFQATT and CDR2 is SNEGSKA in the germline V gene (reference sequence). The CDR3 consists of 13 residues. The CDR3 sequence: CSAPLAAQETQYF. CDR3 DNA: TGCAGCGCCCCCTTGGCTGCCCAAGAGACCCAGTACTTC.

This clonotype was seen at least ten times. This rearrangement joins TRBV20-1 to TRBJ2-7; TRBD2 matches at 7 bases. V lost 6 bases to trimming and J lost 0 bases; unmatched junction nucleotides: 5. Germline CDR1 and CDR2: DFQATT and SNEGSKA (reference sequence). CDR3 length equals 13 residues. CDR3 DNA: TGCAGTGCGAGCGGGGACCGCTCCTACGAGCAGTACTTC. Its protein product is CSASGDRSYEQYF.

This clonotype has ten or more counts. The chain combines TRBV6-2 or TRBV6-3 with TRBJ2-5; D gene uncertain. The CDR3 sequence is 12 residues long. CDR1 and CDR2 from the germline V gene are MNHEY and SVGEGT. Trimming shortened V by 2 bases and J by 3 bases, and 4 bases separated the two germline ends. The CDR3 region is CASSYGEETQYF. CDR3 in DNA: TGTGCCAGCAGTTACGGGGAAGAGACCCAGTACTTC.

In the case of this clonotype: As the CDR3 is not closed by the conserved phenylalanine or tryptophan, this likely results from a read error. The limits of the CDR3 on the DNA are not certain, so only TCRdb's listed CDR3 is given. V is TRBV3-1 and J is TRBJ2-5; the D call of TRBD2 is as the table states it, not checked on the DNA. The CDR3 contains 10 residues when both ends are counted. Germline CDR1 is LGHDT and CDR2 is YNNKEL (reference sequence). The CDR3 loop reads CASSLGTSGI.

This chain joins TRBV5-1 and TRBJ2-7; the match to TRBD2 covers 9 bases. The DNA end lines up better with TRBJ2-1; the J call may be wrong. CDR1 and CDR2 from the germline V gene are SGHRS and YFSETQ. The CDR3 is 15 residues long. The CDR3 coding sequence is TGCGCCAGCAGCTTGGACCTAGCGGGATTCGCTGAGCAGTTCTTC. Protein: CASSLDLAGFAEQFF.

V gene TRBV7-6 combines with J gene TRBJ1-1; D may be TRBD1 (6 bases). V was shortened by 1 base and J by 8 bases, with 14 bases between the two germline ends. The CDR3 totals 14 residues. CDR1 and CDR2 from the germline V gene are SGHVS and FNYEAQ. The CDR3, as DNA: TGTGCCAGCAGCTTAGAAACTAGCGGGACAGAAGCTTTCTTT. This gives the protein CASSLETSGTEAFF. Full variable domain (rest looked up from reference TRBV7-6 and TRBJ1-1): GAGVSQSPRYKVTKRGQDVALRCDPISGHVSLYWYRQALGQGPEFLTYFNYEAQQDKSGLPNDRFSAERPEGSISTLTIQRTEQRDSAMYRCASSLETSGTEAFFGQGTRLTVV.

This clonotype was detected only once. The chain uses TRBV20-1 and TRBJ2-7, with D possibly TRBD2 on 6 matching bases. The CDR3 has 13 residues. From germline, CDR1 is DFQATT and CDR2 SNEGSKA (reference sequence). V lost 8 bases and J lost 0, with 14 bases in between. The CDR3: CSPERATSYEQYF. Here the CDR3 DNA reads TGCAGTCCCGAGCGGGCTACCTCCTACGAGCAGTACTTC.

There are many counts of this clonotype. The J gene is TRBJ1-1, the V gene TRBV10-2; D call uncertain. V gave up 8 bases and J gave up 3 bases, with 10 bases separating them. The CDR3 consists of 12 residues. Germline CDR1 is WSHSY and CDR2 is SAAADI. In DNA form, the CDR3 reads TGCGCCAGCGAGGACCCGGACACTGAAGCTTTCTTT. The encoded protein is CASEDPDTEAFF.

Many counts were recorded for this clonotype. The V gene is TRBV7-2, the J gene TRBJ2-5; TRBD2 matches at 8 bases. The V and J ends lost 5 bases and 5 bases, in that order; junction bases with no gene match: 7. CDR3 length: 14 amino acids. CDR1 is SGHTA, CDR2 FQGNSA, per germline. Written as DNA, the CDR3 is TGTGCCAGCAGCCGGGAGGGCCCTAGGGAGACCCAGTACTTC. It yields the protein CASSREGPRETQYF.

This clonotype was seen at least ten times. The CDR3 here is CSARGPAWGDAEAFF. The CDR3 bases are TGCAGTGCTAGGGGCCCCGCTTGGGGGGACGCTGAAGCTTTCTTT. The rearrangement links TRBV20-1 to TRBJ1-1; D might be TRBD1 (5 bases). CDR3 size: 15 residues. Per germline, CDR1 DFQATT and CDR2 SNEGSKA (reference sequence). Trimming removed 3 bases at V and 6 bases at J, with 20 bases between.

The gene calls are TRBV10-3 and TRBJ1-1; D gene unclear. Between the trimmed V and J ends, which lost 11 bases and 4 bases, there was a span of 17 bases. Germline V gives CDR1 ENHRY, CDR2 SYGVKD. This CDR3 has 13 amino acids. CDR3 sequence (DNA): TGTGCCTCGTTAGCGGGAGAGGGCACTGAAGCTTTCTTT. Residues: CASLAGEGTEAFF.